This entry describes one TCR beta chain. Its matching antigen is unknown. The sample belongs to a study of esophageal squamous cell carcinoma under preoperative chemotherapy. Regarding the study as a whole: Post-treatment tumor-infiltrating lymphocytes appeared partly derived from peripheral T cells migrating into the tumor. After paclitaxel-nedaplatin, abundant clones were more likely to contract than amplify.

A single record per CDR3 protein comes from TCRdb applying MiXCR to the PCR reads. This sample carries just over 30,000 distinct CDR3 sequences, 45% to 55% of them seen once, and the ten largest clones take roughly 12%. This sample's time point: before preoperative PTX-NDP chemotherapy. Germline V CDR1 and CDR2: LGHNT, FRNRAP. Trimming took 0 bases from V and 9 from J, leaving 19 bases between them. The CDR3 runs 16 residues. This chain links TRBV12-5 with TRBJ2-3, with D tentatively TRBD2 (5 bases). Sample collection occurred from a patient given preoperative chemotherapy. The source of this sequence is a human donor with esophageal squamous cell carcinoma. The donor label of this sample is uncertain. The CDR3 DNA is TGTGCTAGTGGTTTGGTGGAGGATCCGAACACCGAGACGCAGTATTTT. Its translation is CASGLVEDPNTETQYF.